The source of this TCR beta chain is a study of persistence of HIV-infected CD4 T cells. CDR1 is MNHNS, CDR2 SASEGT, per germline. This CDR3 has 15 residues. Between the trimmed V and J ends, which lost 7 bases and 2 bases, there was a span of 15 bases. Overlapping HIV-1 Gag 15-mer peptides at roughly 1 ug per peptide per mL were used. Memory cells lacking CD40L and CD69 with high CD45RO were sorted. The libraries were made with immunoSEQ version 4 in survey mode. Only in-frame clones appear in the TCRdb table, and some are missing; sequencing was by immunoSEQ multiplex PCR. The repertoire includes roughly 32,000 clones, 82% of them detected once, and over 15% sits in the top ten. Regarding this clone: What it recognizes is unknown.

The sequence was obtained from an adult woman with HIV who was CMV-seropositive. Specimen: CD4+ T cells sorted from PBMCs after roughly 18-hour stimulation, collected from a patient who received antiretroviral therapy. The V and J genes are TRBV6-1 and TRBJ1-5; weak D call: TRBD1 (5 bases). Written as DNA, the CDR3 is TGTGCCAGCACCGACTCGGGACTTGGCAATCAGCCCCAGCATTTT. Protein: CASTDSGLGNQPQHF.